The 18 T cell receptor beta chains below come from one sample, sequenced in a study of early T cells in non-severe SARS-CoV-2 infection. TCRdb ran MiXCR on the 5' RACE reads and lists one entry per CDR3 protein. There are 65,000 to 95,000 distinct CDR3 sequences in the sample; approximately 16% occur only once, and approximately 2.6% lies in the top ten. The sample was whole blood. The receptors originated from an adult who was a healthcare worker with PCR-confirmed SARS-CoV-2 infection or an uninfected control (not recorded which).

The chain combines TRBV6-1 with TRBJ1-1, with TRBD1 matching over 7 bases. CDR3 length: 11 residues. The germline V gene has CDR1 MNHNS and CDR2 SASEGT. Trimming cost V 4 bases and J 11 bases; bases outside gene matches: 4. CDR3 bases: TGTGCCAGCAGTGGACAGGGTCCGGCTTTCTTT. This codes for CASSGQGPAFF.

In its sample, this clonotype was seen a few times. This chain links TRBV5-1 with TRBJ2-1; possibly TRBD2 for D (6 bases). Per germline, CDR1 SGHRS and CDR2 YFSETQ. Trimming cost V 3 bases and J 7 bases, with 14 bases left between them. The length of the CDR3 is 14 residues. As DNA, the CDR3 is TGCGCCAGCAGCTCGGCTGGACTACCGAATGAGCAGTTCTTC. The encoded protein is CASSSAGLPNEQFF.

The J gene is TRBJ2-3, the V gene TRBV7-3; no clear D. The CDR3 is made up of 16 amino acids. V shed 1 base and J shed 6 bases, with 17 bases lying between them. Germline V gene lookup returns CDR1 SGHTA and CDR2 FQGTGA. The DNA of the CDR3 is TGTGCCAGCAGCTTAAAGACGGTCAGCGACGGGGATACGCAGTATTTT. It specifies CASSLKTVSDGDTQYF.

This clonotype was found many times. The chain employs TRBV3-1 and TRBJ1-2, with TRBD1 identical over 11 bases. This CDR3 is built from 15 residues. The V segment lost 0 bases and the J segment 7 bases; nucleotides outside the gene matches: 4. In germline, CDR1 is LGHDT, CDR2 YNNKEL (reference sequence). CDR3 in DNA: TGTGCCAGCAGCCAAGAAGGACAGGGGGCCTCTGGCTACACCTTC. Its translation is CASSQEGQGASGYTF.

The chain employs TRBV11-2 and TRBJ2-1, with D perhaps matching TRBD1 (6 bases). Germline CDR1 reads SGHAT; CDR2 reads FQNNGV. The CDR3 extends over 20 amino acids. With 5 bases removed from V and 0 bases from J, the gap between germline ends came to 26 bases. CDR3 protein: CASSSRSGHNPRSSYNEQFF. The CDR3 DNA is TGTGCCAGCAGCAGCAGATCGGGACATAATCCAAGGTCCTCCTACAATGAGCAGTTCTTC.

This clonotype was counted between two and nine times. V is TRBV9 and J is TRBJ2-5; TRBD2 agrees at 14 bases. V trimming: 0 bases; J trimming: 4 bases; junction bases outside the gene matches: 5. Germline V gives CDR1 SGDLS, CDR2 YYNGEE. CDR3 length: 17 residues. CDR3: CASSVGGTSGSVETQYF. CDR3 nucleotide sequence: TGTGCCAGCAGCGTAGGGGGGACTAGCGGGAGTGTAGAGACCCAGTACTTC.

The V and J genes are TRBV6-2 or TRBV6-3 and TRBJ2-5, with TRBD1 identical over 7 bases. Trimming removed 7 bases from V and 4 bases from J; junction bases left unmatched: 15. The CDR3 consists of 16 residues. CDR1 and CDR2 (germline): MNHEY, SVGEGT. The CDR3 spells CASMRGQAKPRETQYF. The DNA for the CDR3 is TGTGCCAGCATGCGAGGACAGGCCAAACCTAGAGAGACCCAGTACTTC.

The V call is TRBV20-1, the J call TRBJ2-1, with D perhaps given as TRBD1 or TRBD2 (5 bases each). Between the trimmed V and J ends, which lost 0 bases and 0 bases, there was a span of 12 bases. Germline CDR1 and CDR2: DFQATT and SNEGSKA (reference sequence). There are 16 residues in the CDR3. CDR3 nucleotide sequence: TGCAGTGCTAGAGAGGGCTCAGGGAGCTCCTACAATGAGCAGTTCTTC. Translating it yields CSAREGSGSSYNEQFF.

This clonotype was recorded a few times. CDR3 sequence reads: CSAWSAGGGYGYTF. Written as DNA, the CDR3 is TGCAGTGCCTGGTCGGCAGGTGGAGGGTATGGCTACACCTTC. The chain couples TRBV20-1 to TRBJ1-2; D is unresolved. CDR1 is DFQATT, CDR2 SNEGSKA, per germline (reference sequence). The CDR3 consists of 14 residues. V was shortened by 6 bases and J by 5 bases, with 19 bases between the two germline ends.

This clonotype was detected many times. The V call is TRBV20-1, the J call TRBJ1-1; D gene unclear. This CDR3 has 13 amino acids. The V gene lost 1 base and the J gene lost 0 bases, with 6 bases spanning the gap. CDR1 and CDR2 from the germline V gene are DFQATT and SNEGSKA (reference sequence). The CDR3 here is CSARVGLNTEAFF. The CDR3 DNA sequence: TGCAGTGCTAGAGTCGGCCTGAACACTGAAGCTTTCTTT.

V usage is TRBV12-3 or TRBV12-4 and J usage is TRBJ1-3; D gene unclear. This CDR3 comprises 15 residues. Trimming stripped 6 bases from V and 11 bases from J, with 23 bases between. The CDR3, as DNA: TGTGCCAGCAGCGCCCATCCGGGGTCTCCACCGCCCATATATTTT. It yields the protein CASSAHPGSPPPIYF.

This clonotype was counted a few times. The chain has TRBV7-6 and TRBJ2-5; TRBD1 matches at 10 bases. The CDR3 sequence is 15 residues long. Unmatched junction bases numbered 7, after V lost 4 bases and J lost 5 bases. Germline loops: CDR1 SGHVS, CDR2 FNYEAQ. The CDR3: CASSSPTGGSETQYF. DNA for the CDR3: TGTGCCAGCAGCTCACCGACAGGGGGCTCGGAGACCCAGTACTTC.

This clonotype was seen a handful of times. The gene calls are TRBV14 and TRBJ2-3, with D perhaps TRBD2 (6 bases). V lost 4 bases and J 3 bases, leaving 14 bases between the germline ends. In germline, CDR1 is SGHDN, CDR2 FVKESK. The CDR3 length is 15 residues. The CDR3 is CASSPGLSETDTQYF. For the CDR3, the DNA is TGTGCCAGCAGCCCGGGACTTAGCGAGACAGATACGCAGTATTTT. Looking up the rest from reference TRBV14 and TRBJ2-3 gives the full variable domain: EAGVTQFPSHSVIEKGQTVTLRCDPISGHDNLYWYRRVMGKEIKFLLHFVKESKQDESGMPNNRFLAERTGGTYSTLKVQPAELEDSGVYFCASSPGLSETDTQYFGPGTRLTVL.

This clonotype appeared a few times. The V call is TRBV4-2, the J call TRBJ2-6; a weak D match, TRBD2 (5 bases). V lost 1 base, J lost 1 base, and 20 bases lay in between. Looked up from germline, CDR1 is LGHNA and CDR2 is YNFKEQ. The CDR3 covers 20 residues. CDR3 region: CASSQVAVVPGFSGANVLTF. The DNA for the CDR3 is TGTGCCAGCAGCCAAGTTGCGGTCGTTCCGGGGTTTTCTGGGGCCAACGTCCTGACTTTC.

This clonotype was picked up many times. V gene TRBV10-3 combines with J gene TRBJ2-3; TRBD1 matches at 7 bases. Unmatched junction bases numbered 6, after V lost 3 bases and J lost 0 bases. Germline V gives CDR1 ENHRY, CDR2 SYGVKD. The CDR3 runs to 16 residues. The CDR3 loop reads CAISDHRGRSTDTQYF. The CDR3 bases are TGTGCCATCAGTGACCACAGGGGCAGGAGCACAGATACGCAGTATTTT.

This clonotype was seen ten or more times. The chain employs TRBV10-3 and TRBJ2-7, with TRBD2 identical over 11 bases. The CDR3 is 11 residues long. V was clipped by 9 bases and J by 5 bases; unmatched bases: 0. Germline CDR1 ENHRY, CDR2 SYGVKD. CDR3 in DNA: TGTGCCATACTAGCGGGGGACGAGCAGTACTTC. Translation gives CAILAGDEQYF.

This clonotype was seen a handful of times. The chain couples TRBV10-3 to TRBJ2-7; either TRBD1 or TRBD2 may supply D (5 bases each). The CDR3 is made up of 12 amino acids. Germline-derived CDR1 and CDR2 are ENHRY and SYGVKD. Trimming took off 5 bases at V and 6 bases at J, with 11 bases between the two ends. Here the CDR3 reads CAISIVGGEQYF. The DNA of the CDR3 is TGTGCCATCAGTATCGTTGGGGGCGAGCAGTACTTC.

The CDR3 DNA is TGTGCCAGCAGCTCCACGATCACCGGGACCTATGGCTACACCTTC. It specifies CASSSTITGTYGYTF. V is TRBV11-3 and J is TRBJ1-2; the D gene is possibly TRBD1 (5 bases). Trimming cost V 4 bases and J 4 bases, with 16 bases left between them. The CDR3 runs to 15 residues. Germline CDR1 and CDR2: SGHNT and YENEEA.